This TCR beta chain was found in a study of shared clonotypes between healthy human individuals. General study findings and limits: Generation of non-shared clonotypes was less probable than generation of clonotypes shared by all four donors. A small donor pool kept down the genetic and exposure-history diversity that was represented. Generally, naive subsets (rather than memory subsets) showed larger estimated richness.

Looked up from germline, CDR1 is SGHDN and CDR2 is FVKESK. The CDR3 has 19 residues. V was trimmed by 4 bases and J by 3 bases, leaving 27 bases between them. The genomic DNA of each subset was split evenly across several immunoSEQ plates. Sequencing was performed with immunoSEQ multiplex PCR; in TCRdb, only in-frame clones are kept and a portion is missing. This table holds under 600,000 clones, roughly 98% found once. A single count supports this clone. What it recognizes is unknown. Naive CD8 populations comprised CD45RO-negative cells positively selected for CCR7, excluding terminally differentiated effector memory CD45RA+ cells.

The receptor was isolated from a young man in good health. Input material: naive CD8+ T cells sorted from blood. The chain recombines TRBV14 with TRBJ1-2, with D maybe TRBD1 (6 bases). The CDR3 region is CASSPMDRKHATMDYGYTF. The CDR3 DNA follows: TGTGCCAGCAGCCCGATGGACAGAAAACACGCCACTATGGACTATGGCTACACCTTC.